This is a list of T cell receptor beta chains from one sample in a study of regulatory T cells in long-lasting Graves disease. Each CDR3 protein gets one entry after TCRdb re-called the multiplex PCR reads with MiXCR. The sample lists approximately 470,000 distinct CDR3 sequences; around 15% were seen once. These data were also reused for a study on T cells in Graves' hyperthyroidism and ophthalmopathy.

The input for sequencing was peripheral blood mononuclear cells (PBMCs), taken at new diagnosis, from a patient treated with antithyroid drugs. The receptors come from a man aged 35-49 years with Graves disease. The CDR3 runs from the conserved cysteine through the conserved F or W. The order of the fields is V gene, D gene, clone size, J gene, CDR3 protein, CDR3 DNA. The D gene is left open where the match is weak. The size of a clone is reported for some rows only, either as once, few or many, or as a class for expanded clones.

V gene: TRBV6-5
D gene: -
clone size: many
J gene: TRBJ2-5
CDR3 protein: CASSYWGTQYF
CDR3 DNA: TGTGCCAGCAGTTACTGGGGGACCCAGTACTTC

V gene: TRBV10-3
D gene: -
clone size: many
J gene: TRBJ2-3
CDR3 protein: CAISESRGTTLISTDTQYF
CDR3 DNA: TGTGCCATCAGTGAGTCTAGGGGCACCACTCTGATAAGCACAGATACGCAGTATTTT

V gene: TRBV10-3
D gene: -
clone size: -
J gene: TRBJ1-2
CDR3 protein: CAMRGNDYGYTF
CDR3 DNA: TGTGCCATGCGGGGAAACGACTATGGCTACACCTTC

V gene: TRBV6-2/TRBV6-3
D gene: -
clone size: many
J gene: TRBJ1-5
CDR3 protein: CASSDRTVGQPQHF
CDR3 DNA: TGTGCCAGCAGTGATAGGACAGTTGGCCAGCCCCAGCATTTT

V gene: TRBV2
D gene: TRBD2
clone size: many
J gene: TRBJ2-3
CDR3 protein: CASSVAGGLTDTQYF
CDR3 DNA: TGTGCCAGCAGCGTAGCGGGAGGACTAACAGATACGCAGTATTTT

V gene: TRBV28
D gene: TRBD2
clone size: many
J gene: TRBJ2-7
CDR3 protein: CASSFDVGLAGSYEQYF
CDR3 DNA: TGTGCCAGCAGTTTTGACGTCGGACTAGCGGGAAGTTACGAGCAGTACTTC

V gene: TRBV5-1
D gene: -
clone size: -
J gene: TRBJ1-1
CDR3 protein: CASSLMARMTEAFF
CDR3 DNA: TGCGCCAGCAGCTTGATGGCGCGAATGACTGAAGCTTTCTTT

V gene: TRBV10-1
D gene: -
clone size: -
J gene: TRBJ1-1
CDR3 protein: CASSESELYGAFF
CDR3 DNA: TGCGCCAGCAGTGAGTCGGAACTCTATGGCGCTTTCTTT

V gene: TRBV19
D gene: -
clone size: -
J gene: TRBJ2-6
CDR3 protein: CASSIGFGANVLTF
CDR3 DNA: TGTGCCAGTAGTATAGGATTTGGGGCCAACGTCCTGACTTTC

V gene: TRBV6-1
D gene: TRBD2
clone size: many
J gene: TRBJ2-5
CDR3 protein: CASRRAGEETQYF
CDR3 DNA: TGTGCCAGCAGAAGGGCGGGAGAGGAGACCCAGTACTTC

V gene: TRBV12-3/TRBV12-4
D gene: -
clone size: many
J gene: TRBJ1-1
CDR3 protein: CASSSGVSRTEAFF
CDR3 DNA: TGTGCCAGCAGTTCCGGGGTGAGTAGAACTGAAGCTTTCTTT

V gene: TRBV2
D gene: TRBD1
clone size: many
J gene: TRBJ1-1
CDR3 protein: CASSYRGQNTEAFF
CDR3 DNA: TGTGCCAGCAGCTACAGGGGGCAAAACACTGAAGCTTTCTTT

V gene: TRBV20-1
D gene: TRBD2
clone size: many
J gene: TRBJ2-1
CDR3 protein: CSARKTGLAGRYNEQFF
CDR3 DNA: TGCAGTGCTAGAAAAACCGGACTAGCGGGAAGATACAATGAGCAGTTCTTC

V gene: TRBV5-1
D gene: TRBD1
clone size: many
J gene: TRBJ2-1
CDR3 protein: CASSGTGGYNEQFF
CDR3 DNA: TGTGCCAGCAGCGGGACAGGGGGGTACAATGAGCAGTTCTTC

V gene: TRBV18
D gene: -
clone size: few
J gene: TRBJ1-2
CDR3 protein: CASSPLREANYGYTF
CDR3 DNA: TGTGCCAGCTCACCATTGAGAGAAGCTAACTATGGCTACACCTTC

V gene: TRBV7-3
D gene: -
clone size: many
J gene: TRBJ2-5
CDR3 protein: CASSLIVEETQYF
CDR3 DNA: TGTGCCAGCAGCTTAATTGTAGAAGAGACCCAGTACTTC

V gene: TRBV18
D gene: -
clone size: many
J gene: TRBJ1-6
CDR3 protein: CASSPPQGVNSPLHF
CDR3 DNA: TGTGCCAGCTCACCTCCCCAGGGAGTGAATTCACCCCTCCACTTT

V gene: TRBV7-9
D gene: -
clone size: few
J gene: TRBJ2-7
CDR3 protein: CASSLAADTYEQYF
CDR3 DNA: TGTGCCAGCAGCTTAGCCGCAGACACCTACGAGCAGTACTTC

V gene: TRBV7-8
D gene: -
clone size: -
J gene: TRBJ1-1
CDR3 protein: CASSLEGLIAEAFF
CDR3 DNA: TGTGCCAGCAGCTTGGAAGGGCTTATCGCTGAAGCTTTCTTT